The clone carrying this TCR beta chain was seen only a few times. Its antigen is still unknown. These data belong to a study of shared clonotypes between healthy human individuals. As for the study in general: Researchers assigned three CD4 naive, three CD4 memory, two CD8 naive and one CD8 memory plate to each donor. Regarding the study as a whole: The study found lower generation probabilities in non-shared clonotypes than in those shared by all four donors. Estimated clonotype richness was generally higher in naive than memory subsets.

Between the trimmed V and J ends, which lost 1 base and 8 bases, there was a span of 12 bases. CDR3 length: 14 residues. CDR1 and CDR2 from the germline V gene are LNHDA and SQIVND (reference sequence). As processed by the authors: ImmunoSEQ junction-only sequences lacked quality scores, so their filtering differed. TCRdb keeps only in-frame clones here, not all; method: immunoSEQ multiplex PCR. V, J and clone size are taken as reported in that table, and D and trimming were inferred from the DNA itself. The sample carries about 1 million clones, approximately 76% recorded once. The clonotype originates from a man younger than 35 in good health. This rearrangement joins TRBV19 to TRBJ2-1; D gene uncertain. The specimen was memory CD4+ T cells sorted from blood. The subset is: CD45RA-negative fraction. CDR3 nucleotides: TGTGCCAGTAGTATAGGCCAGCCCTGGGATGAGCAGTTCTTC. It is translated as CASSIGQPWDEQFF.